This T cell receptor beta chain originates from a study of tissue T cells after allogeneic stem cell transplantation. Study-wide findings and caveats: TCR repertoires tracked anatomic similarity, regardless of disease or transplant status. Shared clones across patients were few; motif clustering revealed tissue-specific shared signatures. Limitations included a small, clinically heterogeneous cohort and limited sampling depth.

Time point given: mouse harvest day 14 after allogeneic transplant. The graft held 10^6 splenic CD5+ T cells and 10^7 T-cell-depleted bone marrow cells. This mouse GVHD model was MHC-mismatched B6 to BALB/c, profiled day 7 or 14. Method: immunoSEQ multiplex PCR; TCRdb's copy keeps in-frame clones and lacks some. The data contain about 2,300 clones, 35% to 50% of them singletons. The CDR3 runs to 13 residues. Germline values: CDR1 KGHPV, CDR2 FQNQEV (reference sequence). The V end was cut by 6 bases, the J end by 0 bases, with 8 bases between. There are a few counts of this clone. Its target is unknown. Genes and germline come from the mouse. The read terminates 1 residue before the CDR3 end, so the remaining end is supplied by the germline J gene.

The chain couples TRBV26 to TRBJ1-1; D perhaps matches TRBD1 (6 bases). Sequencing used gut tissue. The receptor comes from a female BALB/c mouse given C57BL/6 T cells with graft-versus-host disease after an allogeneic hematopoietic cell transplant. The CDR3 loop reads CASRGQSNTEVFF. CDR3 DNA, as far as it was read: TGTGCCAGCAGAGGACAGTCAAACACAGAAGTCTTC. The entire variable domain, with the rest obtained from reference TRBV26 and TRBJ1-1, is as follows: NSKVIQTPRYLVKGQGQKAKMRCIPEKGHPVVFWYQQNKNNEFKFLINFQNQEVLQQIDMTEKRFSAECPSNSPCSLEIQSSEAGDSALYLCASRGQSNTEVFFGKGTRLTVV.